This TCR beta chain came from a study of T cell responses to AZD1222 COVID-19 vaccine. Generated by immunoSEQ multiplex PCR, the TCRdb table keeps only in-frame clones and is missing some. The sample contains 80,000 or so clones, over 65% of which appear only once. Germline CDR1 is LGHDT and CDR2 is YNNKEL (reference sequence). The V and J ends lost 1 base and 5 bases, in that order; junction bases with no gene match: 6. The CDR3 length is 15 residues. The chain employs TRBV3-1 (or the pseudogene TRBV3-2) and TRBJ1-1, with 8 bases identical to TRBD1. The specimen was peripheral blood, collected 28 days after the second dose of the MenACWY control vaccine. This clonotype was sampled from an adult who received the MenACWY meningococcal vaccine as a control. The CDR3 region has the DNA TGTGCCAGCAGCCAAGGACAGGGGTACGGGACTGAAGCTTTCTTT. Amino acids: CASSQGQGYGTEAFF.